The next 30 T cell receptor beta chains were all read from a single sample in a study of blood T cell repertoires in COVID-19. TCRdb's table, derived via immunoSEQ multiplex PCR, lists solely in-frame clones and lacks some. The sample comprises approximately 150,000 clones, under 90% of which are singletons, and 3% to 4% rests with the top ten. Material: PBMCs or T cells enriched from blood (not recorded which). Source of these receptors: a man over 45 in a cohort exposed to, infected with or recovered from COVID-19 (not recorded which).

This clone was counted a single time. This sequence joins TRBV6-6 and TRBJ2-4; TRBD2 might be the D (5 bases). With 7 bases removed from V and 2 bases from J, the gap between germline ends came to 12 bases. This CDR3 has 14 amino acids. Germline CDR1 and CDR2: MNHNY and SVGAGI (reference sequence). This CDR3 reads CASKALGTKNIQYF. The CDR3 DNA reads TGTGCCAGCAAAGCACTCGGGACCAAAAACATTCAGTACTTC.

The genes are TRBV11-3 and TRBJ2-2; 11 nucleotides align to TRBD1. This CDR3 is 15 amino acids long. Trimming removed 3 bases from V and 6 bases from J; junction bases left unmatched: 3. Germline CDR1 SGHNT, CDR2 YENEEA. The CDR3: CASSFGGQGAGELFF. In nucleotides, the CDR3 is TGTGCCAGCAGCTTTGGGGGACAGGGGGCCGGGGAGCTGTTTTTT.

V is TRBV12-3 or TRBV12-4 and J is TRBJ2-5, with D tentatively TRBD1 (6 bases). This CDR3 has 13 residues. The ends were cut back, 6 bases at V and 3 bases at J, with 11 bases in the middle. The chain's CDR3 is CASSQGQKETQYF. The CDR3 DNA reads as TGTGCCAGCAGCCAGGGACAAAAAGAGACCCAGTACTTC.

This chain joins TRBV4-1 and TRBJ2-7; TRBD2 matches at 8 bases. Germline CDR1 is MGHRA and CDR2 is YSYEKL. The length of the CDR3 is 16 residues. V gave up 0 bases and J gave up 7 bases; unmatched junction bases: 11. CDR3 DNA sequence: TGCGCCAGCAGCCAAGATCGGTACGGGGGGGCGGATGAGCAGTACTTC. Its protein product is CASSQDRYGGADEQYF.

This clone was detected only once. The chain links TRBV3-1 (or the pseudogene TRBV3-2) to TRBJ2-7; D is perhaps TRBD1 (6 bases). V lost 3 bases and J lost 2, with 11 bases in between. Germline loops: CDR1 LGHDT, CDR2 YNNKEL (reference sequence). The CDR3 loop spans 14 amino acids. CDR3 sequence (DNA): TGTGCCAGCAGCCATGGGGCAGGGGCCTACGAGCAGTACTTC. Encoded protein: CASSHGAGAYEQYF.

The V and J genes are TRBV5-1 and TRBJ2-5, with 9 bases fitting TRBD1. Germline V gives CDR1 SGHRS, CDR2 YFSETQ. The CDR3 is 16 amino acids. The V and J ends lost 3 bases and 3 bases, in that order; junction bases with no gene match: 9. CDR3 coding DNA: TGCGCCAGCAGCTGGGAGGACAGGGGATTTAAAGAGACCCAGTACTTC. Translation gives CASSWEDRGFKETQYF.

The chain has TRBV9 and TRBJ2-7, with 7 bases fitting TRBD1. CDR1 is SGDLS and CDR2 is YYNGEE in the germline V gene. The CDR3 loop spans 13 amino acids. The junction had 5 bases not matched to a gene; V was cut back by 4 bases and J by 4 bases. CDR3 sequence reads: CASSLGQSYEQYF. CDR3 sequence (DNA): TGTGCCAGCAGCCTGGGACAGAGTTACGAGCAGTACTTC.

The chain is built from TRBV11-2 and TRBJ2-7; possibly TRBD1 for D (6 bases). The CDR3 contains 18 residues. CDR1 and CDR2 (germline): SGHAT, FQNNGV. Deletions cut 3 bases from V and 6 bases from J, with 27 bases between. The CDR3 nucleotides read TGTGCCAGCAGCTTCCAATTTCATATTGGGGGAACAGGGATCGAGCAGTACTTC. This codes for CASSFQFHIGGTGIEQYF.

This clone has just one count. The chain is built from TRBV30 and TRBJ1-5; possibly TRBD1 for D (5 bases). The CDR3 sequence is 14 residues long. V gave up 2 bases and J gave up 1 base, with 9 bases separating them. Germline V gives CDR1 GTSNPN, CDR2 SVGIG (reference sequence). As DNA, the CDR3 is TGTGCCTGGAGTTCTCAGGGAAGCAATCAGCCCCAGCATTTT. This encodes CAWSSQGSNQPQHF.

This chain joins TRBV2 and TRBJ2-2, with D possibly matching TRBD1 (6 bases). The CDR3 consists of 14 residues. Germline V gene lookup returns CDR1 SNHLY and CDR2 FYNNEI. The V end was cut by 6 bases, the J end by 2 bases, with 10 bases between. CDR3 region: CASRLQGNTGELFF. In DNA form, the CDR3 reads TGTGCCAGCAGGCTACAGGGAAACACCGGGGAGCTGTTTTTT.

The chain carries TRBV19 and TRBJ2-7; TRBD2 matches at 7 bases. Trimming cost V 2 bases and J 2 bases; bases outside gene matches: 3. The CDR3 spans 14 residues. Germline V gene sequence: CDR1 LNHDA, CDR2 SQIVND (reference sequence). CDR3: CASSIIGRTYEQYF. CDR3 DNA: TGTGCCAGTAGTATAATCGGGAGGACCTACGAGCAGTACTTC.

This clone was counted a single time. The chain is built from TRBV7-6 and TRBJ2-1, with 8 bases identical to TRBD2. In germline, CDR1 is SGHVS, CDR2 FNYEAQ. The CDR3 covers 17 residues. With V trimmed by 4 bases and J by 0 bases, 8 bases remained unmatched. CDR3 nucleotide sequence: TGTGCCAGCAGCTCAGAGCGGGGGACTCACTCCTACAATGAGCAGTTCTTC. Amino acid sequence: CASSSERGTHSYNEQFF.

The chain couples TRBV10-1 to TRBJ2-7, with D perhaps TRBD2 (6 bases). This CDR3 has 16 residues. Germline CDR1 WNHNN, CDR2 SYGVQD (reference sequence). Trimming shortened V by 2 bases and J by 5 bases, and 19 bases separated the two germline ends. CDR3 bases: TGCGCCAGCAGTGAGGTAACGGGACGGGAGACAGACGAGCAGTACTTC. It translates to CASSEVTGRETDEQYF.

This rearrangement joins TRBV29-1 to TRBJ2-3; a possible D gene is TRBD2 (8 bases). The germline CDR1 and CDR2 sequences are SQVTM and ANQGSEA. This CDR3 spans 14 amino acids. Trimming removed 6 bases at V and 7 bases at J, with 20 bases between. The CDR3 DNA reads as TGCAGCGTCGGGGGGGGGACAGCGCAAAATACGCAGTATTTT. Encoded protein: CSVGGGTAQNTQYF.

V is TRBV12-5 and J is TRBJ2-1; possible D gene TRBD1, 6 bases. The CDR3 length is 14 residues. The V end lost 4 bases, the J end lost 9 bases, and 16 bases lay between the germline ends. CDR1 and CDR2 from the germline V gene are LGHNT and FRNRAP. CDR3 DNA: TGTGCTAGTGGTTGGGAAGCCCGAGGGGGTGAGCAGTTCTTC. Amino acids: CASGWEARGGEQFF.

This sequence joins TRBV6-5 and TRBJ1-2; TRBD1 matches at 9 bases. CDR1 is MNHEY and CDR2 is SVGAGI in the germline V gene. Trimming at V came to 6 bases and at J to 5 bases, leaving 7 bases not matched to a gene. The CDR3 is 14 amino acids. The CDR3 loop reads CASRQQGAGYGYTF. CDR3 DNA sequence: TGTGCCAGCAGACAACAGGGGGCCGGGTATGGCTACACCTTC.

CDR3 sequence reads: CASSLEEDRGLDNEQFF. In DNA, the CDR3 is TGTGCCAGCAGCCTAGAAGAAGACAGGGGTCTGGATAATGAGCAGTTCTTC. The V and J genes are TRBV13 and TRBJ2-1; 8 bases fit TRBD1. Germline V CDR1 and CDR2: PRHDT, FYEKMQ (reference sequence). With 5 bases clipped from V and 7 bases from J, the junction kept 16 bases outside the gene matches. This CDR3 spans 17 amino acids.

The J gene is TRBJ2-3, the V gene TRBV7-9; tentatively, D is TRBD2 (7 bases). The CDR3 covers 17 residues. Between the trimmed V and J ends, which lost 5 bases and 3 bases, there was a span of 21 bases. Germline CDR1 reads SEHNR; CDR2 reads FQNEAQ (reference sequence). For the CDR3, the DNA is TGTGCCAGCAGCCTATCGGGGGGCCGGGGGTTTACAGATACGCAGTATTTT. It encodes CASSLSGGRGFTDTQYF.

The J gene is TRBJ2-7, the V gene TRBV6-2 or TRBV6-3; the match to TRBD1 covers 12 bases. CDR1 is MNHEY, CDR2 SVGEGT, per germline. This CDR3 contains 17 residues. J was trimmed by 0 bases and V by 2 bases; bases with no gene match: 5. As DNA, the CDR3 is TGTGCCAGCAGTTACCCGGGACAGGGGGCGTTCTCCTACGAGCAGTACTTC. Its translation: CASSYPGQGAFSYEQYF.

This clone was found a few times. V usage is TRBV5-1 and J usage is TRBJ2-5, with 10 bases fitting TRBD1. Germline trimming cut 0 bases from V and 5 bases from J; bases unmatched to any gene: 4. The CDR3 runs 15 residues. The V gene's germline CDR1 is SGHRS and CDR2 YFSETQ. The CDR3, as DNA: TGCGCCAGCAGCTTGGTGACAGGGGGCCGGGAGACCCAGTACTTC. It codes for CASSLVTGGRETQYF.

The CDR3 nucleotides are TGTGCCAGTAGTAAACGACAGGACTACGAGCAGTACTTC. This sequence encodes CASSKRQDYEQYF. The chain carries TRBV19 and TRBJ2-7, with D tentatively TRBD1 (6 bases). Trimming took off 4 bases at V and 3 bases at J, with 10 bases between the two ends. Per the germline V gene, CDR1 is LNHDA and CDR2 is SQIVND (reference sequence). CDR3 size: 13 residues.

CDR3 DNA sequence: TGTGCCAGCCCGGACAGGGCTTTGGATCAGGACACTGAAGCTTTCTTT. Encoded protein: CASPDRALDQDTEAFF. V gene TRBV2 combines with J gene TRBJ1-1; TRBD1 matches at 8 bases. This CDR3 has 16 amino acids. Per the germline V gene, CDR1 is SNHLY and CDR2 is FYNNEI. V lost 8 bases, J lost 3 bases, and 14 bases stayed unmatched.

The chain recombines TRBV7-9 with TRBJ2-7, with D possibly matching TRBD1 (6 bases). Germline V gene sequence: CDR1 SEHNR, CDR2 FQNEAQ (reference sequence). This CDR3 has 15 residues. V was trimmed by 2 bases and J by 5 bases, leaving 16 bases between them. The CDR3 nucleotides are TGTGCCAGCAGCTTAAATAAACGTGGGGGCCACGAGCAGTACTTC. This gives the protein CASSLNKRGGHEQYF.

The CDR3 reads CASSFSSRYSNQPQHF. CDR3 coding DNA: TGTGCCAGCAGTTTTAGCTCTCGCTATAGCAATCAGCCCCAGCATTTT. The chain is built from TRBV28 and TRBJ1-5; no clear D gene. The CDR3 contains 16 residues. The V and J ends lost 3 bases and 0 bases respectively, with 12 bases between them. Germline CDR1 MDHEN, CDR2 SYDVKM.

This chain links TRBV9 with TRBJ2-1, with a tentative D call TRBD2 (5 bases). Trimming removed 2 bases from V and 8 bases from J, with 14 bases in between. The CDR3 contains 14 residues. Germline loops: CDR1 SGDLS, CDR2 YYNGEE. CDR3 DNA: TGTGCCAGCAGCGTCGGGCTGCAGAGGGATGAGCAGTTCTTC. Protein: CASSVGLQRDEQFF.

V is TRBV5-4 and J is TRBJ1-4; TRBD1 matches at 7 bases. CDR3 length equals 15 residues. V shed 4 bases and J 2 bases; nucleotides not matched to a gene: 5. Germline V CDR1 and CDR2: SGHNT, YYREEE (reference sequence). CDR3 protein: CASSQKTGTNEKLFF. The DNA for the CDR3 is TGTGCCAGCAGCCAGAAGACAGGGACTAATGAAAAACTGTTTTTT.

The rearrangement uses TRBV9 and TRBJ2-3; 15 bases map to TRBD2. The CDR3 is made up of 18 amino acids. Germline V gene lookup returns CDR1 SGDLS and CDR2 YYNGEE. V gave up 4 bases and J gave up 1 base; unmatched junction bases: 7. This chain's CDR3 is CASSLGLAGGVGTDTQYF. CDR3 nucleotides: TGTGCCAGCAGCCTGGGACTAGCGGGAGGAGTGGGCACAGATACGCAGTATTTT.

This clone was counted at least ten times. This chain uses TRBV6-5 with TRBJ1-1, with D perhaps TRBD1 (5 bases). Germline CDR1 MNHEY, CDR2 SVGAGI. CDR3 length equals 14 residues. V shed 5 bases and J shed 0 bases, with 10 bases lying between them. For the CDR3, the DNA is TGTGCCAGCAGTCCAGGGTTTGTGAACACTGAAGCTTTCTTT. Its protein product is CASSPGFVNTEAFF.

This clone was detected once. The chain joins TRBV7-2 to TRBJ1-4; 9 nucleotides match TRBD1. The CDR3 consists of 15 residues. CDR1 and CDR2 from the germline V gene are SGHTA and FQGNSA. The J segment lost 8 bases and the V segment lost 6 bases, leaving 10 bases of the junction unmatched. The CDR3 here is CASRLNRGPGEKLFF. The CDR3 region has the DNA TGTGCCAGCAGATTAAACAGGGGGCCAGGGGAAAAACTGTTTTTT. Complete variable domain (other parts from reference TRBV7-2 and TRBJ1-4): GAGVSQSPSNKVTEKGKDVELRCDPISGHTALYWYRQSLGQGLEFLIYFQGNSAPDKSGLPSDRFSAERTGGSVSTLTIQRTQQEDSAVYLCASRLNRGPGEKLFFGSGTQLSVL.

This clone was seen once. The chain links TRBV2 to TRBJ2-1, with 7 bases aligning to TRBD1. The junction had 6 bases not matched to a gene; V was cut back by 7 bases and J by 3 bases. The CDR3 covers 14 residues. Germline CDR1 is SNHLY and CDR2 is FYNNEI. CDR3 region: CASKRDSYYNEQFF. CDR3 DNA sequence: TGTGCCAGCAAACGGGACAGCTACTACAATGAGCAGTTCTTC.